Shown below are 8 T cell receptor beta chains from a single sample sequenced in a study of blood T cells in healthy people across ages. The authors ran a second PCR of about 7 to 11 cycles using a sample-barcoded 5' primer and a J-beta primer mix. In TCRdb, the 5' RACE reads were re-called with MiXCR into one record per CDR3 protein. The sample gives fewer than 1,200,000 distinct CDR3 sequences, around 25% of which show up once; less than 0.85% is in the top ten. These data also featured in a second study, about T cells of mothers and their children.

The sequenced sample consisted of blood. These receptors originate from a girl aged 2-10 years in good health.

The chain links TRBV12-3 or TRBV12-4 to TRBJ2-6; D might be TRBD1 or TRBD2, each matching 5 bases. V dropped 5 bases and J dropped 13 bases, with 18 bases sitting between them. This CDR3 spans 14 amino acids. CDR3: CASSRTGARQVLTF. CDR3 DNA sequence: TGTGCCAGCAGTAGAACCGGGGCCCGGCAAGTCCTGACTTTC.

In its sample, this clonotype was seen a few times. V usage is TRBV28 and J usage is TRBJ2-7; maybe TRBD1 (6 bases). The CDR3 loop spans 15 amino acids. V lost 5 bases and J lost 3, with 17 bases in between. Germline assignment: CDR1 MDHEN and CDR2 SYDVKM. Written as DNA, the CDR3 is TGTGCCAGCAGTCTACGACAGGCCTACGACTACGAGCAGTACTTC. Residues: CASSLRQAYDYEQYF.

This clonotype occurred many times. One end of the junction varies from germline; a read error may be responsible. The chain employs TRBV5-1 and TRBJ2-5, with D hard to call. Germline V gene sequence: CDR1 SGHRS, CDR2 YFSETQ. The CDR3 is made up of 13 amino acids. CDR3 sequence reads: CASSLPSQETQYF. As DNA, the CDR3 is TGTGCCAGCAGCTTACCTTCCCAAGAGACCCAGTACTTC. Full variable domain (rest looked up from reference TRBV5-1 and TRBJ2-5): KAGVTQTPRYLIKTRGQQVTLSCSPISGHRSVSWYQQTPGQGLQFLFEYFSETQRNKGNFPGRFSGRQFSNSRSEMNVSTLELGDSALYLCASSLPSQETQYFGPGTRLLVL.

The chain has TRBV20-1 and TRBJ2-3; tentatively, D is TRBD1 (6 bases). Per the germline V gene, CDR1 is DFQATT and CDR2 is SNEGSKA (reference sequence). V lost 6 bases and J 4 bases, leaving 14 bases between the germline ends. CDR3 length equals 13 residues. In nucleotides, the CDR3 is TGCAGTGCCCCGACAGGAGCCCCAGATACGCAGTATTTT. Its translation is CSAPTGAPDTQYF.

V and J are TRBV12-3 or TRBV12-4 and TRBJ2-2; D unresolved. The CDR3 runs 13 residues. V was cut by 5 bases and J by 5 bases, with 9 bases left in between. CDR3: CASSPLGTGELFF. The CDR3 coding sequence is TGTGCCAGCAGTCCCTTAGGGACCGGGGAGCTGTTTTTT.

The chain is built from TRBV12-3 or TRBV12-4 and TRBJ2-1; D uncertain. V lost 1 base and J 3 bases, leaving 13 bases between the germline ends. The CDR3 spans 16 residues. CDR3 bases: TGTGCCAGCAGTTTAGGGTTAGTAGCTATCTACAATGAGCAGTTCTTC. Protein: CASSLGLVAIYNEQFF.

In DNA form, the CDR3 reads TGTGCCAGCACCAGGTCCCTTGGGGATGAAAAACTGTTTTTT. Translating gives CASTRSLGDEKLFF. The chain has TRBV2 and TRBJ1-4; D remains unclear. The ends were cut back, 7 bases at V and 6 bases at J, with 15 bases in the middle. CDR3 size: 14 residues. The germline CDR1 and CDR2 sequences are SNHLY and FYNNEI.

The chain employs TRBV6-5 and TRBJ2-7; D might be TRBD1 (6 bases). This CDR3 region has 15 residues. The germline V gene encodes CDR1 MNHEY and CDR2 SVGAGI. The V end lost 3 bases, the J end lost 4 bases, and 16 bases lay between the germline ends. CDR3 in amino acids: CASSYKGVSRYEQYF. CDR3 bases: TGTGCCAGCAGTTATAAGGGGGTATCCCGATACGAGCAGTACTTC.